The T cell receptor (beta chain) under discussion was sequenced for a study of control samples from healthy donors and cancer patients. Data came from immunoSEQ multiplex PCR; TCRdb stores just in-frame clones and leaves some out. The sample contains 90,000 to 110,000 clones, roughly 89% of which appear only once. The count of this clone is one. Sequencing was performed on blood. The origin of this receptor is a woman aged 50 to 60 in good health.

CDR3 coding DNA: TGTGCCAGCAGTTGGGCCGGGACAGGGGGCAATGAGCAGTTCTTC. Residues: CASSWAGTGGNEQFF. V and J are TRBV28 and TRBJ2-1; 11 nucleotides match TRBD1. Germline CDR1 MDHEN, CDR2 SYDVKM. The V segment lost 4 bases and the J segment 6 bases; nucleotides outside the gene matches: 5. This CDR3 contains 15 residues.